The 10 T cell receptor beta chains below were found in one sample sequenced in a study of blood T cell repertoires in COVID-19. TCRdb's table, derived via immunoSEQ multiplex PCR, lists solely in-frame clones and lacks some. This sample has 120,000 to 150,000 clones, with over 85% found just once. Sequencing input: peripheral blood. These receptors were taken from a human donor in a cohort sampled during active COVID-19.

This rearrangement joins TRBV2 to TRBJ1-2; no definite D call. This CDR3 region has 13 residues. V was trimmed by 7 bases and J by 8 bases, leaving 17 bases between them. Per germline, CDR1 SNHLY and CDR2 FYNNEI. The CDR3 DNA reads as TGTGCCAGCACTATCCTTTCCATCGCGGGCTACACCTTC. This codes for CASTILSIAGYTF. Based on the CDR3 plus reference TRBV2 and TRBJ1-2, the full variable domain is EPEVTQTPSHQVTQMGQEVILRCVPISNHLYFYWYRQILGQKVEFLVSFYNNEISEKSEIFDDQFSVERPDGSNFTLKIRSTKLEDSAMYFCASTILSIAGYTFGSGTRLTVV.

The CDR3 loop is CASSESTGNQPQHF. CDR3 nucleotides: TGTGCCAGCAGTGAATCAACAGGAAATCAGCCCCAGCATTTT. This sequence joins TRBV2 and TRBJ1-5; possible D gene TRBD1, 5 bases. Trimming pared 2 bases from V and 4 bases from J, leaving 9 bases between. CDR3 length: 14 amino acids. Germline V gene data show CDR1 as SNHLY and CDR2 as FYNNEI.

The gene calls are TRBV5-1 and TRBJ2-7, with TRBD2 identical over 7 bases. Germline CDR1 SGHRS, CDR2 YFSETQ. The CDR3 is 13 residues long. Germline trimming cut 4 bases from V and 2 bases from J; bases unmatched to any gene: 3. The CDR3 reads CASSPGGTYEQYF. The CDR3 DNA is TGCGCCAGCAGCCCGGGGGGTACCTACGAGCAGTACTTC. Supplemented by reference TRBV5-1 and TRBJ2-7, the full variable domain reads KAGVTQTPRYLIKTRGQQVTLSCSPISGHRSVSWYQQTPGQGLQFLFEYFSETQRNKGNFPGRFSGRQFSNSRSEMNVSTLELGDSALYLCASSPGGTYEQYFGPGTRLTVT.

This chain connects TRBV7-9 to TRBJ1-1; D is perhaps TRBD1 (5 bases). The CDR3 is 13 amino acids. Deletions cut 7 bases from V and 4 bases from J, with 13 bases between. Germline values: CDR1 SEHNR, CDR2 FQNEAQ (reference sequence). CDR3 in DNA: TGTGCCAGCACCAATCTGCAGGGCACTGAAGCTTTCTTT. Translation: CASTNLQGTEAFF.

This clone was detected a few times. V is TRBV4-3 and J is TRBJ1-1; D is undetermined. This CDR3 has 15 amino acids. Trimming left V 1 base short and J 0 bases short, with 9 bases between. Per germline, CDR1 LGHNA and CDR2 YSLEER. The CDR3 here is CASSQGTRMNTEAFF. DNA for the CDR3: TGCGCCAGCAGCCAAGGAACGCGTATGAACACTGAAGCTTTCTTT.

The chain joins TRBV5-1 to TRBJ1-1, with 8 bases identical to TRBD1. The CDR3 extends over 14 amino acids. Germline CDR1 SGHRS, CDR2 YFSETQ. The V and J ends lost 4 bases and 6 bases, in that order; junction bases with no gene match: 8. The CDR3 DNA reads TGCGCCAGCAGCCGGGACAGGTTGGGCGCTGAAGCTTTCTTT. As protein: CASSRDRLGAEAFF.

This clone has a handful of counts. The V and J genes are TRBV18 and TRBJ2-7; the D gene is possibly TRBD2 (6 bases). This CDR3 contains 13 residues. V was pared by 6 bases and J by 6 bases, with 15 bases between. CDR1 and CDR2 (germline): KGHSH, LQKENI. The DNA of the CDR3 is TGTGCCAGCTCGCGAGCGGAGGGAAGCGAGCAGTACTTC. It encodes CASSRAEGSEQYF.

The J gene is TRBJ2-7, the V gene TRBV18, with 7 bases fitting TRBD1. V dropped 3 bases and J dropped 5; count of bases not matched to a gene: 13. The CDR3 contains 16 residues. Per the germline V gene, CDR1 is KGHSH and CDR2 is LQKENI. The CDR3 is CASSPVKGASGDEQYF. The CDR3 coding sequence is TGTGCCAGCTCACCGGTAAAGGGGGCCAGCGGCGACGAGCAGTACTTC.

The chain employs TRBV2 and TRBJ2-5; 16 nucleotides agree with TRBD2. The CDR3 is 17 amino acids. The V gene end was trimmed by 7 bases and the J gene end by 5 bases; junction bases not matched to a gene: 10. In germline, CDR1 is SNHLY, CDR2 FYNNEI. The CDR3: CASNLGTSGGALETQYF. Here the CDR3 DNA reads TGTGCCAGCAACCTTGGGACTAGCGGGGGGGCCCTGGAGACCCAGTACTTC.

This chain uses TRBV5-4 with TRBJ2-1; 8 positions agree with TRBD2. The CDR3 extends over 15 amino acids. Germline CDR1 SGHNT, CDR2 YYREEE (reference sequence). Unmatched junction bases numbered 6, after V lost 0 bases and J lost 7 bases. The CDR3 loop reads CASSLGRGGLNEQFF. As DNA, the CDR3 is TGTGCCAGCAGCTTGGGTCGGGGGGGCCTAAATGAGCAGTTCTTC. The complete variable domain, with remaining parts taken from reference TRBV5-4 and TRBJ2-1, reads ETGVTQSPTHLIKTRGQQVTLRCSSQSGHNTVSWYQQALGQGPQFIFQYYREEENGRGNFPPRFSGLQFPNYSSELNVNALELDDSALYLCASSLGRGGLNEQFFGPGTRLTVL.